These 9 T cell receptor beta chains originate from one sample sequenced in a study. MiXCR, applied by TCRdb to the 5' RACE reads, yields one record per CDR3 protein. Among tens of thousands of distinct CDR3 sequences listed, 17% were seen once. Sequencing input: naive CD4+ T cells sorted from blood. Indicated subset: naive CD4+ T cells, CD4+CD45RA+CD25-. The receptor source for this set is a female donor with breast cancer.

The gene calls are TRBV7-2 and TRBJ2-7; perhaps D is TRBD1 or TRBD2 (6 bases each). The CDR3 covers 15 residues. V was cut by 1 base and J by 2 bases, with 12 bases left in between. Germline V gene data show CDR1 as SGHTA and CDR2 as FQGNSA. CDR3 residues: CASSLDGGPAYEQYF. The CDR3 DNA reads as TGTGCCAGCAGCTTAGATGGGGGGCCAGCCTACGAGCAGTACTTC.

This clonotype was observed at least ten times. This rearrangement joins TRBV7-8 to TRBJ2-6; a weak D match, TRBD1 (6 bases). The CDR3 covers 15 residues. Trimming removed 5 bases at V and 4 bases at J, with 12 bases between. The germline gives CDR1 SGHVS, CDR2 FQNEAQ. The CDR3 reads CASSVTGHGANVLTF. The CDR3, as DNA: TGTGCCAGCAGCGTGACAGGTCACGGGGCCAACGTCCTGACTTTC.

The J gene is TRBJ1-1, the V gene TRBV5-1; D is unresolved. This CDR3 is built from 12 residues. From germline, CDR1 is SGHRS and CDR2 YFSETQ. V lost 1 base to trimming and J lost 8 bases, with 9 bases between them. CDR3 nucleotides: TGCGCCAGCAGCTTGATGGGCAGGGAAGCTTTCTTT. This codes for CASSLMGREAFF.

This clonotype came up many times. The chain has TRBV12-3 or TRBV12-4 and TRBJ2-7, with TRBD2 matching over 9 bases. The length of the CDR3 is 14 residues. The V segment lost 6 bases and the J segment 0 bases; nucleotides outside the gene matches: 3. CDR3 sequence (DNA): TGTGCCAGCAGCATAGCGGGGGCCTCCTACGAGCAGTACTTC. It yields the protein CASSIAGASYEQYF.

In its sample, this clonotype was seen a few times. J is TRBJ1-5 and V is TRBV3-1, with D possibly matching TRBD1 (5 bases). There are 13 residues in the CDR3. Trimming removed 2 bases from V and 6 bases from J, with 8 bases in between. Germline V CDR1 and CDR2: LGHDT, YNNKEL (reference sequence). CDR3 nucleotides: TGTGCCAGCAGCCAATATGGGGGTCAGCCCCAGCATTTT. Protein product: CASSQYGGQPQHF.

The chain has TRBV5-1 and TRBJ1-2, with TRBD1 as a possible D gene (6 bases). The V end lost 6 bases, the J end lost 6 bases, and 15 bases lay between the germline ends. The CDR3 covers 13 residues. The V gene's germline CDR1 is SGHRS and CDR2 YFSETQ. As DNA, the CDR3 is TGCGCCAGCAATCCCGGGACATCCGATGGCTACACCTTC. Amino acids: CASNPGTSDGYTF.

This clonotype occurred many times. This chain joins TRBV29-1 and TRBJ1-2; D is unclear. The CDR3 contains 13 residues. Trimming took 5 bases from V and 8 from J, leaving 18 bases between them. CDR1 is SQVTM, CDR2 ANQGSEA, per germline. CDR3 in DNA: TGCAGCGTTCTAGATCCCCCCGATGGAGGCTACACCTTC. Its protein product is CSVLDPPDGGYTF.

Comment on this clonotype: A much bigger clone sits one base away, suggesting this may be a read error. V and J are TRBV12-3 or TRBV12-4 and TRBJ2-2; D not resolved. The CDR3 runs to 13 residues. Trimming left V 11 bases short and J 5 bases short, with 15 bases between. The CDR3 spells CAGRSPGTGELFF. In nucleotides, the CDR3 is TGTGCCGGTAGGTCCCCAGGTACCGGGGAGCTGTTTTTT.

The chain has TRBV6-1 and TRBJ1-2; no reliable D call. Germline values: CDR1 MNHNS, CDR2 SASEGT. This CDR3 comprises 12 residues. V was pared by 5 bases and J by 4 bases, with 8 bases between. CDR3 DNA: TGTGCCAGCAGTCCGACAACCTATGGCTACACCTTC. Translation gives CASSPTTYGYTF.